These 18 T cell receptor beta chains came from one sample sequenced in a study of Graves' ophthalmopathy and Graves' hyperthyroidism. Beta-chain TCR CDR3 regions were amplified from RNA transcripts. Second-round multiplex PCR came after first-round RT-PCR with HTBI primers. In TCRdb, the multiplex PCR reads were re-called with MiXCR into one record per CDR3 protein. The table has approximately 210,000 distinct CDR3 sequences, approximately 21% seen once. The source material was peripheral blood. These receptor sequences come from a woman in her fifties or sixties with Graves' ophthalmopathy.

The rearrangement links TRBV20-1 to TRBJ2-7; D is uncertain. Germline V gene data show CDR1 as DFQATT and CDR2 as SNEGSKA (reference sequence). This CDR3 has 12 amino acids. Deletions cut 6 bases from V and 8 bases from J, with 17 bases between. The CDR3 region is CSAETSGGKQYF. Here the CDR3 DNA reads TGCAGTGCCGAGACGTCTGGCGGTAAGCAGTACTTC.

The sample holds many counts of this clonotype. V and J are TRBV29-1 and TRBJ2-1; D is perhaps TRBD2 (6 bases). This CDR3 contains 13 residues. V was shortened by 4 bases and J by 5 bases, with 12 bases between the two germline ends. Germline assignment: CDR1 SQVTM and CDR2 ANQGSEA. As DNA, the CDR3 is TGCAGCGTTGTACTAGCTCTCCACAATGAGCAGTTCTTC. It is translated as CSVVLALHNEQFF.

The chain employs TRBV6-5 and TRBJ1-6, with D uncertain. The CDR3 contains 18 residues. Germline loops: CDR1 MNHEY, CDR2 SVGAGI. Between the trimmed V and J ends, which lost 6 bases and 1 base, there was a span of 19 bases. Written as DNA, the CDR3 is TGTGCCAGCAGATACCGGGGTCAGAGCAGGTCCTATAATTCACCCCTCCACTTT. This translates into CASRYRGQSRSYNSPLHF.

This clonotype came up many times. The chain couples TRBV30 to TRBJ2-7; D uncertain. The CDR3 is 13 amino acids. Per the germline V gene, CDR1 is GTSNPN and CDR2 is SVGIG (reference sequence). V lost 2 bases, J lost 3 bases, and 11 bases lay in between. The CDR3 sequence: CAWSRPPYYEQYF. The CDR3, as DNA: TGTGCCTGGAGTAGGCCCCCCTACTACGAGCAGTACTTC.

Many counts were recorded for this clonotype. This may be a read error: a much more frequent sequence differs by one nucleotide. This chain joins TRBV7-2 and TRBJ2-5, with D perhaps TRBD1 (5 bases). Germline-derived CDR1 and CDR2 are SGHTA and FQGNSA. This CDR3 is built from 14 residues. V was cut by 0 bases and J by 4 bases, with 9 bases left in between. This chain's CDR3 is CASSLAGRGETQYF. CDR3 nucleotides: TGTGCCAGCAGCTTAGCGGGAAGGGGAGAGACCCAGTACTTC.

This clonotype was seen repeatedly, ten times or more. V usage is TRBV28 and J usage is TRBJ2-7; D is uncertain. This CDR3 spans 15 amino acids. Germline V gene data show CDR1 as MDHEN and CDR2 as SYDVKM. V dropped 6 bases and J dropped 2 bases, with 17 bases sitting between them. CDR3 coding DNA: TGTGCCAGCAGCTCTATCAGTGGGATCGCCTACGAGCAGTACTTC. It specifies CASSSISGIAYEQYF.

This clonotype was detected many times. The rearrangement uses TRBV9 and TRBJ2-2; TRBD2 is a possible D gene (7 bases). V lost 0 bases, J lost 1 base, and 13 bases lay in between. Germline CDR1 is SGDLS and CDR2 is YYNGEE. CDR3 length equals 17 residues. This CDR3 reads CASSVGRGGENTGELFF. CDR3 coding DNA: TGTGCCAGCAGCGTAGGAAGAGGGGGGGAGAACACCGGGGAGCTGTTTTTT.

This clonotype was seen many times. CDR3 nucleotides: TGTGCCAGCAGGGGGCCCGCCTACGAGCAGTACTTC. Its protein is CASRGPAYEQYF. This chain uses TRBV6-5 with TRBJ2-7; D may be TRBD1 (5 bases). The germline V and J ends were trimmed by 6 bases and 2 bases, with 8 bases remaining between them. Germline values: CDR1 MNHEY, CDR2 SVGAGI. The CDR3 has 12 amino acids.

Ten or more counts support this clonotype. The genes are TRBV25-1 and TRBJ2-7; 10 bases are shared with TRBD2. Germline V gene sequence: CDR1 MGHDK, CDR2 SYGVNS. CDR3 length: 16 amino acids. Trimming cost V 3 bases and J 5 bases; bases outside gene matches: 10. CDR3 loop: CASSDPSGRGVNEQYF. The DNA of the CDR3 is TGTGCCAGCAGTGACCCTAGCGGGAGAGGTGTTAACGAGCAGTACTTC.

V is TRBV12-3 or TRBV12-4 and J is TRBJ2-5; 8 nucleotides match TRBD2. The CDR3 runs 15 residues. The junction had 10 bases not matched to a gene; V was cut back by 5 bases and J by 5 bases. CDR3 nucleotide sequence: TGTGCCAGCAGTCCGACGACTAGCGAGAGGGAGACCCAGTACTTC. Encoded protein: CASSPTTSERETQYF.

There are many counts of this clonotype. This chain uses TRBV11-1 with TRBJ2-7; D possibly corresponds to TRBD1 (6 bases). The CDR3 has 16 residues. The ends were cut back, 1 base at V and 5 bases at J, with 18 bases in the middle. The V gene's germline CDR1 is SGHAT and CDR2 FQDESV (reference sequence). In nucleotides, the CDR3 is TGTGCCAGCAGCTTAGGTCGGCGGACAGATGGGAACGAGCAGTACTTC. This encodes CASSLGRRTDGNEQYF.

This clonotype was detected many times. The rearrangement links TRBV12-3 or TRBV12-4 to TRBJ2-7; maybe TRBD2 (5 bases). The CDR3 has 16 amino acids. Trimming took 0 bases from V and 0 from J, leaving 12 bases between them. This chain's CDR3 is CASSLATGAGSYEQYF. DNA of the CDR3: TGTGCCAGCAGTTTAGCAACGGGCGCGGGCTCCTACGAGCAGTACTTC.

There are many counts of this clonotype. The chain is built from TRBV7-8 and TRBJ1-3; D is undetermined. This CDR3 comprises 14 residues. The V gene's germline CDR1 is SGHVS and CDR2 FQNEAQ. Trimming took off 4 bases at V and 0 bases at J, with 7 bases between the two ends. This CDR3 reads CASSSRGSGNTIYF. The CDR3 region has the DNA TGTGCCAGCAGCTCTCGGGGCTCTGGAAACACCATATATTTT.

This clonotype was seen many times. The CDR3 loop reads CAWSGPGGTEAFF. CDR3 bases: TGTGCCTGGAGTGGGCCTGGGGGTACTGAAGCTTTCTTT. The chain couples TRBV30 to TRBJ1-1, with TRBD1 as a possible D gene (5 bases). This CDR3 spans 13 amino acids. The germline V gene has CDR1 GTSNPN and CDR2 SVGIG (reference sequence). The ends were cut back, 1 base at V and 5 bases at J, with 11 bases in the middle. The whole variable domain, remainder taken from reference TRBV30 and TRBJ1-1, is SQTIHQWPATLVQPVGSPLSLECTVEGTSNPNLYWYRQAAGRGLQLLFYSVGIGQISSEVPQNLSASRPQDRQFILSSKKLLLSDSGFYLCAWSGPGGTEAFFGQGTRLTVV.

This clonotype was recorded at least ten times. This chain uses TRBV3-1 with TRBJ2-7; TRBD2 might be the D (6 bases). The CDR3 spans 15 residues. CDR1 and CDR2 (germline): LGHDT, YNNKEL (reference sequence). V lost 1 base and J 3 bases, leaving 13 bases between the germline ends. The CDR3 here is CASSQGLGPIYEQYF. CDR3 coding DNA: TGTGCCAGCAGCCAAGGACTAGGCCCAATCTACGAGCAGTACTTC.

The chain joins TRBV28 to TRBJ2-2, with 10 bases aligning to TRBD2. The germline V gene encodes CDR1 MDHEN and CDR2 SYDVKM. This CDR3 has 18 amino acids. After removal of 1 base from V and 13 bases from J, the junction contained 18 bases not matched to a gene. CDR3 in DNA: TGTGCCAGCAGTTTATTCCTAGCGGGAGACAACCAACGGGGCGTGCTGTTTTTT. Translating gives CASSLFLAGDNQRGVLFF.

The sample holds many counts of this clonotype. CDR3 protein: CASSPRGAGNYGYTF. CDR3 sequence (DNA): TGTGCCAGCAGCCCCCGTGGTGCGGGGAACTATGGCTACACCTTC. The chain recombines TRBV5-6 with TRBJ1-2; no clear D. The V gene lost 4 bases and the J gene lost 2 bases, with 15 bases spanning the gap. This CDR3 has 15 residues. Germline loops: CDR1 SGHDT, CDR2 YYEEEE.

Ten or more counts support this clonotype. The CDR3 bases are TGTGCCAGCAGAAAACAAGCAACTTATGGCTACACCTTC. It specifies CASRKQATYGYTF. This chain links TRBV13 with TRBJ1-2, with unresolved D. Trimming stripped 6 bases from V and 5 bases from J, with 13 bases between. Germline CDR1 reads PRHDT; CDR2 reads FYEKMQ (reference sequence). This CDR3 comprises 13 residues.